This T cell receptor (beta chain) was captured in a study of control samples from healthy donors and cancer patients. The repertoire was sequenced with immunoSEQ multiplex PCR; TCRdb's copy has only in-frame clones and lacks some. Of approximately 68,000 clones listed, 65% to 85% were seen once; the top ten hold about 15%. CDR3 length equals 14 residues. V lost 6 bases to trimming and J lost 4 bases; unmatched junction nucleotides: 9. CDR1 and CDR2 from the germline V gene are MDHEN and SYDVKM. Input material: blood. J is TRBJ2-7 and V is TRBV28; 7 nucleotides match TRBD1. The source of this sequence is a man in his sixties in good health. CDR3 coding DNA: TGTGCCAGCAGCCGGGGACAGCCACCGTACGAGCAGTACTTC. This sequence encodes CASSRGQPPYEQYF.